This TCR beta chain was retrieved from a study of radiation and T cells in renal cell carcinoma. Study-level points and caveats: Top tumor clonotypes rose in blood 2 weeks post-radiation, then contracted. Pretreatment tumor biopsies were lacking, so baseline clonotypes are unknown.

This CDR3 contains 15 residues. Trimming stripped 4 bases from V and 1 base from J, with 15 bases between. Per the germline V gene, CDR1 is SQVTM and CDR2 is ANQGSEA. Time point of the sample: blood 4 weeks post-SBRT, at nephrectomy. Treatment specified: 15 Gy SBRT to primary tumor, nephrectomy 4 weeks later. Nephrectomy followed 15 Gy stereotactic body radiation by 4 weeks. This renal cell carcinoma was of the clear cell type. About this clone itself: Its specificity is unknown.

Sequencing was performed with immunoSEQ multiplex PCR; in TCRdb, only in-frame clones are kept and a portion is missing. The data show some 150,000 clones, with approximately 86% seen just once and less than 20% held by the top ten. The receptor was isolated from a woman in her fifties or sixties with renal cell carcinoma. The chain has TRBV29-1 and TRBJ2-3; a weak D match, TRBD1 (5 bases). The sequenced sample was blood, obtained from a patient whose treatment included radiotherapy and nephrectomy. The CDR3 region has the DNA TGCAGCGTTGGGGGCTTTGCTGGGGGCACAGATACGCAGTATTTT. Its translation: CSVGGFAGGTDTQYF.